The 2 T cell receptor beta chains in this list originate from one sample, sequenced in a study of blood T cell repertoires in COVID-19. Using immunoSEQ multiplex PCR, the repertoire was profiled, and TCRdb retains in-frame clones only, with some absent. The sample records a few hundred thousand clones, less than 85% being singletons. Sequencing used peripheral blood. All receptors derive from a woman aged 70-85 years with acute or convalescent COVID-19.

This chain uses TRBV6-5 with TRBJ1-2, with 8 bases aligning to TRBD1. Looked up from germline, CDR1 is MNHEY and CDR2 is SVGAGI. V shed 4 bases, J shed 7 bases, and the junction held 5 bases outside the gene matches. This CDR3 spans 13 amino acids. DNA for the CDR3: TGTGCCAGCAGTTGGGTACAGGGGGGTGGCTACACCTTC. This sequence encodes CASSWVQGGGYTF.

This rearrangement joins TRBV5-1 to TRBJ2-3; TRBD2 matches at 8 bases. With V trimmed by 6 bases and J by 2 bases, 8 bases remained unmatched. The CDR3 runs 15 residues. Germline-derived CDR1 and CDR2 are SGHRS and YFSETQ. The chain's CDR3 is CASKVTGGSTDTQYF. CDR3 DNA: TGCGCCAGCAAGGTAACGGGGGGGTCCACAGATACGCAGTATTTT.